This T cell receptor beta chain was sequenced during a study of cytomegalovirus exposure and HLA in healthy donors. PCR primers comprised 60 Vbeta and 13 Jbeta primers. TCRdb keeps only in-frame clones here, not all; method: immunoSEQ multiplex PCR. This table has about 120,000 clones, roughly 78% appearing once. This clone was seen a single time. What it binds is unknown. Study results and caveats: The listing of roughly 160 TCR beta chains classed them as cytomegalovirus-associated. When analyzed later, a missense DCLRE1C variant was found to be linked to TCR beta V- and J-gene trimming. Immune exposure data for these donors was limited to CMV serostatus.

This CDR3 comprises 14 residues. Trimming removed 11 bases at V and 2 bases at J, with 17 bases between. The germline gives CDR1 LNHDA, CDR2 SQIVND (reference sequence). This TCR derives from a man aged 25-45 years in good health and CMV-seropositive. The rearrangement uses TRBV19 and TRBJ2-3; D is undetermined. Sequenced: PBMCs. CDR3 protein: CAAGTGFFTDTQYF. Here the CDR3 DNA reads TGTGCCGCCGGAACCGGGTTTTTCACAGATACGCAGTATTTT.